These 29 T cell receptor beta chains share one sample of origin, sequenced in a study of shared T cell receptors in the human thymus. The protocol was immunoSEQ multiplex PCR, while the TCRdb copy is restricted to in-frame clones and leaves out a portion. The sample yields about 660,000 clones, around 89% seen once. This same sample was also taken into another study, of human thymus T cells.

The specimen sequenced was thymocytes. These receptors were obtained from a boy younger than two with a congenital heart defect.

The chain employs TRBV6-1 and TRBJ2-7; possibly TRBD2 for D (7 bases). The CDR3 runs to 16 residues. V lost 4 bases, J lost 2 bases, and 18 bases lay in between. Looked up from germline, CDR1 is MNHNS and CDR2 is SASEGT. CDR3 DNA sequence: TGTGCCAGCAGTGGCCCAAGGGGGGGGCAGCCCTACGAGCAGTACTTC. It codes for CASSGPRGGQPYEQYF.

The rearrangement joins TRBV11-3 to TRBJ2-7; 9 nucleotides match TRBD2. Germline CDR1 reads SGHNT; CDR2 reads YENEEA. The CDR3 covers 19 residues. The ends lost 5 bases at V and 1 base at J; junction bases unmatched: 18. CDR3 sequence reads: CASSPTVTPGLARSYEQYF. Here the CDR3 DNA reads TGTGCCAGCAGCCCAACCGTAACACCGGGACTAGCTAGGTCCTACGAGCAGTACTTC.

Here the CDR3 DNA reads TGCGCCAGCAGCCCATCGGGGGGGACGCTCTCTGGGGCCAACGTCCTGACTTTC. The encoded protein is CASSPSGGTLSGANVLTF. The chain uses TRBV5-1 and TRBJ2-6; 8 bases match TRBD2. The V gene end was trimmed by 4 bases and the J gene end by 0 bases; junction bases not matched to a gene: 9. The CDR3 loop spans 18 amino acids. The germline V gene encodes CDR1 SGHRS and CDR2 YFSETQ.

The gene calls are TRBV7-2 and TRBJ1-2, with 9 positions matching TRBD1. The CDR3 runs to 14 residues. V shed 5 bases and J 4 bases; nucleotides not matched to a gene: 5. The germline V gene encodes CDR1 SGHTA and CDR2 FQGNSA. The CDR3 sequence: CASSRDRAVYGYTF. As DNA, the CDR3 is TGTGCCAGCAGCCGGGACAGGGCGGTCTATGGCTACACCTTC.

The V call is TRBV6-5, the J call TRBJ1-4; 10 bases agree with TRBD1. CDR1 is MNHEY and CDR2 is SVGAGI in the germline V gene. The CDR3 sequence is 16 residues long. Trimming at V came to 4 bases and at J to 1 base, leaving 3 bases not matched to a gene. CDR3 sequence: CASSFGQGETNEKLFF. CDR3 DNA: TGTGCCAGCAGTTTCGGACAGGGGGAAACTAATGAAAAACTGTTTTTT.

The chain uses TRBV5-4 and TRBJ2-7; 11 bases fit TRBD1. The CDR3 spans 16 residues. Trimming removed 0 bases from V and 3 bases from J; junction bases left unmatched: 5. Germline lookup yields CDR1 SGHNT and CDR2 YYREEE (reference sequence). This CDR3 reads CASSLDAGTGGYEQYF. The CDR3 DNA reads as TGTGCCAGCAGCTTGGACGCCGGGACAGGGGGCTACGAGCAGTACTTC.

The chain uses TRBV7-6 and TRBJ2-1, with D tentatively TRBD2 (5 bases). The germline V gene has CDR1 SGHVS and CDR2 FNYEAQ. Trimming left V 5 bases short and J 0 bases short, with 14 bases between. This CDR3 has 16 residues. The CDR3 region is CASSRLTTSSYNEQFF. The CDR3, as DNA: TGTGCCAGCAGCCGACTGACTACGAGCTCCTACAATGAGCAGTTCTTC.

V gene TRBV13 combines with J gene TRBJ2-1; 8 bases fit TRBD1. The V segment lost 5 bases and the J segment 2 bases; nucleotides outside the gene matches: 5. The CDR3 runs 15 residues. The germline gives CDR1 PRHDT, CDR2 FYEKMQ (reference sequence). CDR3 sequence reads: CASSQQGGTYNEQFF. The CDR3 coding sequence is TGTGCCAGCAGCCAACAGGGGGGAACCTACAATGAGCAGTTCTTC.

The genes are TRBV12-5 and TRBJ2-2; 8 nucleotides align to TRBD2. The ends lost 4 bases at V and 5 bases at J; junction bases unmatched: 12. This CDR3 spans 17 amino acids. Germline V gene data show CDR1 as LGHNT and CDR2 as FRNRAP. The DNA of the CDR3 is TGTGCTAGTGGTTCTCCCCTTGCCGGGAGGGGTACCGGGGAGCTGTTTTTT. It codes for CASGSPLAGRGTGELFF.

This chain joins TRBV15 and TRBJ2-6, with 9 positions matching TRBD1. The CDR3 length is 19 residues. V lost 3 bases and J lost 1; bases outside the gene matches: 10. Germline V gene data show CDR1 as LNHNV and CDR2 as YYDKDF (reference sequence). Here the CDR3 reads CATSSYQDRGRSGANVLTF. DNA for the CDR3: TGTGCCACCAGCAGTTACCAGGACAGGGGAAGATCTGGGGCCAACGTCCTGACTTTC.

The chain couples TRBV5-1 to TRBJ2-4; D is undetermined. CDR3 length: 16 amino acids. Looked up from germline, CDR1 is SGHRS and CDR2 is YFSETQ. Deletions cut 3 bases from V and 0 bases from J, with 13 bases between. CDR3 nucleotide sequence: TGCGCCAGCAGCTACAAACGTCCGGGAGCCAAAAACATTCAGTACTTC. Amino acids: CASSYKRPGAKNIQYF.

V is TRBV7-2 and J is TRBJ1-5, with D perhaps TRBD1 (5 bases). V lost 5 bases, J lost 9 bases, and 17 bases lay in between. Germline loops: CDR1 SGHTA, CDR2 FQGNSA. The CDR3 covers 14 residues. The DNA of the CDR3 is TGTGCCAGCAGCCCGCGGGAGAGGGGTCGGCCCCAGCATTTT. It is translated as CASSPRERGRPQHF.

This clone was observed a few times. The rearrangement links TRBV6-1 to TRBJ2-7, with no clear D. Germline V lookup: CDR1 MNHNS, CDR2 SASEGT. The CDR3 loop spans 11 amino acids. Trimming shortened V by 3 bases and J by 6 bases, and 6 bases separated the two germline ends. CDR3 sequence reads: CASSDFFEQYF. The CDR3 bases are TGTGCCAGCAGTGACTTTTTCGAGCAGTACTTC.

J is TRBJ2-3 and V is TRBV6-1, with 7 bases identical to TRBD2. J lost 4 bases, V lost 3 bases, and 16 bases had no gene match. The germline CDR1 and CDR2 sequences are MNHNS and SASEGT. The CDR3 covers 18 residues. The CDR3 protein is CASSDPPLGGRPADTQYF. The CDR3, as DNA: TGTGCCAGCAGTGACCCCCCCTTGGGAGGGAGACCCGCAGATACGCAGTATTTT.

The gene calls are TRBV11-3 and TRBJ2-2, with 11 nucleotides matching TRBD2. V lost 5 bases, J lost 1 base, and 3 bases stayed unmatched. The CDR3 runs 16 residues. Germline values: CDR1 SGHNT, CDR2 YENEEA. The CDR3 sequence: CASSPTSGGNTGELFF. As DNA, the CDR3 is TGTGCCAGCAGCCCCACTAGCGGGGGGAACACCGGGGAGCTGTTTTTT.

As DNA, the CDR3 is TGTGCCAGCAGCCGACGACGCGCCCCGAGGGAGCAGTACTTC. Translated, it gives CASSRRRAPREQYF. The chain joins TRBV11-2 to TRBJ2-7, with D hard to call. Germline lookup yields CDR1 SGHAT and CDR2 FQNNGV. This CDR3 is 14 amino acids long. The ends were cut back, 5 bases at V and 7 bases at J, with 18 bases in the middle.

The chain employs TRBV12-5 and TRBJ1-1, with 7 positions matching TRBD1. The CDR3 loop spans 15 amino acids. Germline CDR1 LGHNT, CDR2 FRNRAP. J was trimmed by 1 base and V by 1 base; bases with no gene match: 3. The CDR3 nucleotides are TGTGCTAGTGGTTTGGACCGGACAGGGAACACTGAAGCTTTCTTT. This codes for CASGLDRTGNTEAFF. The full variable domain, completed using reference TRBV12-5 and TRBJ1-1, is DARVTQTPRHKVTEMGQEVTMRCQPILGHNTVFWYRQTMMQGLELLAYFRNRAPLDDSGMPKDRFSAEMPDATLATLKIQPSEPRDSAVYFCASGLDRTGNTEAFFGQGTRLTVV.

The chain carries TRBV15 and TRBJ2-7, with TRBD2 as a possible D gene (5 bases). Trimming pared 0 bases from V and 1 base from J, leaving 13 bases between. Per the germline V gene, CDR1 is LNHNV and CDR2 is YYDKDF (reference sequence). The CDR3 contains 16 residues. The CDR3 coding sequence is TGTGCCACCAGCAGAGATGGGCCGGGATTGTCCTACGAGCAGTACTTC. Protein product: CATSRDGPGLSYEQYF.

For the CDR3, the DNA is TGTGCCAGCAGTGAAGCTGCGGATCAGCCCCAGCATTTT. Protein product: CASSEAADQPQHF. The V call is TRBV25-1, the J call TRBJ1-5; no firm D call. This CDR3 is 13 amino acids long. Trimming pared 2 bases from V and 5 bases from J, leaving 7 bases between. Germline loops: CDR1 MGHDK, CDR2 SYGVNS.

This chain uses TRBV4-2 with TRBJ1-4; TRBD1 matches 8 bases. Germline V gives CDR1 LGHNA, CDR2 YNFKEQ. J gave up 2 bases and V 3 bases, and 5 bases lay outside the gene matches. The CDR3 has 16 amino acids. As DNA, the CDR3 is TGTGCCAGCAGCCAGCCGAGGACAGGGACTAATGAAAAACTGTTTTTT. It codes for CASSQPRTGTNEKLFF.

V gene TRBV27 combines with J gene TRBJ1-5, with D possibly being TRBD1 (6 bases). The CDR3 has 14 amino acids. Germline V lookup: CDR1 MNHEY, CDR2 SMNVEV (reference sequence). The ends were cut back, 3 bases at V and 4 bases at J, with 10 bases in the middle. The CDR3 protein is CASSFGQGNQPQHF. The CDR3 nucleotides read TGTGCCAGCAGTTTCGGCCAGGGGAATCAGCCCCAGCATTTT.

V gene TRBV11-2 combines with J gene TRBJ2-3, with 7 bases fitting TRBD1. Unmatched junction bases numbered 2, after V lost 9 bases and J lost 5 bases. The CDR3 runs 11 residues. Germline V CDR1 and CDR2: SGHAT, FQNNGV. Here the CDR3 DNA reads TGTGCCAGTCCAGGGGGAGATACGCAGTATTTT. Protein sequence: CASPGGDTQYF.

The chain couples TRBV12-5 to TRBJ2-1; possible D gene TRBD2, 5 bases. The ends were cut back, 6 bases at V and 4 bases at J, with 19 bases in the middle. Looked up from germline, CDR1 is LGHNT and CDR2 is FRNRAP. This CDR3 is 16 amino acids long. The CDR3 nucleotides read TGTGCTAGTGGCACGGACCCCCGGGGTCGATACAATGAGCAGTTCTTC. Amino acids: CASGTDPRGRYNEQFF.

This chain joins TRBV6-1 and TRBJ2-1; possibly TRBD1 for D (6 bases). The CDR3 length is 17 residues. Germline CDR1 MNHNS, CDR2 SASEGT. Trimming cost V 3 bases and J 5 bases, with 20 bases left between them. The CDR3 region has the DNA TGTGCCAGCAGTGACCGCCCCGGGACAACGGTACACAATGAGCAGTTCTTC. Translated: CASSDRPGTTVHNEQFF.

The chain recombines TRBV5-1 with TRBJ2-1; TRBD2 matches 8 bases. The CDR3 consists of 14 residues. Trimming removed 5 bases from V and 9 bases from J; junction bases left unmatched: 10. From germline, CDR1 is SGHRS and CDR2 YFSETQ. The DNA of the CDR3 is TGCGCCAGCAGTGGTAGCGGGGCCCCGGGTGAGCAGTTCTTC. Translation gives CASSGSGAPGEQFF.

The chain couples TRBV12-5 to TRBJ1-1; D is undetermined. Germline CDR1 is LGHNT and CDR2 is FRNRAP. The CDR3 totals 15 residues. V was shortened by 1 base and J by 0 bases, with 9 bases between the two germline ends. CDR3 sequence: CASGLALGVNTEAFF. Here the CDR3 DNA reads TGTGCTAGTGGTTTGGCCCTCGGGGTGAACACTGAAGCTTTCTTT.

This clone was seen a handful of times. V and J are TRBV6-5 and TRBJ1-1; D is ambiguous. This CDR3 contains 15 residues. CDR1 is MNHEY and CDR2 is SVGAGI in the germline V gene. V lost 10 bases, J lost 0 bases, and 18 bases lay in between. CDR3 amino acids: CATWRGRKLNTEAFF. Here the CDR3 DNA reads TGTGCCACCTGGCGGGGTCGGAAGCTGAACACTGAAGCTTTCTTT.

The chain recombines TRBV5-1 with TRBJ1-2; 10 bases line up with TRBD1. The CDR3 is 15 amino acids. Germline CDR1 SGHRS, CDR2 YFSETQ. Trimming removed 4 bases from V and 5 bases from J; junction bases left unmatched: 8. For the CDR3, the DNA is TGCGCCAGCAGCCACTACCGGGACAGGGGATATGGCTACACCTTC. Translation gives CASSHYRDRGYGYTF. Full variable domain (missing parts from reference TRBV5-1 and TRBJ1-2): KAGVTQTPRYLIKTRGQQVTLSCSPISGHRSVSWYQQTPGQGLQFLFEYFSETQRNKGNFPGRFSGRQFSNSRSEMNVSTLELGDSALYLCASSHYRDRGYGYTFGSGTRLTVV.

This clone was found once. The chain carries TRBV13 and TRBJ2-1, with 11 positions matching TRBD2. CDR3 length equals 18 residues. Germline V CDR1 and CDR2: PRHDT, FYEKMQ (reference sequence). After removal of 5 bases from V and 0 bases from J, the junction contained 9 bases not matched to a gene. The CDR3 DNA reads as TGTGCCAGCAGCCGCGGGACTAGCGGACGAATCTCCTACAATGAGCAGTTCTTC. Protein: CASSRGTSGRISYNEQFF.